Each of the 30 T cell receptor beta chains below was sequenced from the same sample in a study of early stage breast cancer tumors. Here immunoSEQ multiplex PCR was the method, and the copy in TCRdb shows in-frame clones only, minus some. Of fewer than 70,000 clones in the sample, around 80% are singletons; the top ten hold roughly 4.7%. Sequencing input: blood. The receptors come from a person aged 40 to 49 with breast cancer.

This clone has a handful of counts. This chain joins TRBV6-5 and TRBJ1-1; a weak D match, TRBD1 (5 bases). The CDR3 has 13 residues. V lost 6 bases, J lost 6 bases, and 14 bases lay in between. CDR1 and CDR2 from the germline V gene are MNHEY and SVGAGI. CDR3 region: CASRSTVEAEAFF. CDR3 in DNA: TGTGCCAGCAGATCGACAGTGGAGGCTGAAGCTTTCTTT.

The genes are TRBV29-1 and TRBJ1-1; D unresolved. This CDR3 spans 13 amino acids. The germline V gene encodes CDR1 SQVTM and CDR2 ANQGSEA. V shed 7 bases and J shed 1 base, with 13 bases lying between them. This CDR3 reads CSASRWGNTEAFF. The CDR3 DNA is TGCAGCGCCTCCCGGTGGGGGAACACTGAAGCTTTCTTT.

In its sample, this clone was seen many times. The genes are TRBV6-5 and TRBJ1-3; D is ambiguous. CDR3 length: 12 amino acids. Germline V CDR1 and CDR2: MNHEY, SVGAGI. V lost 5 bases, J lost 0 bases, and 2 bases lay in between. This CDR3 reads CASSASGNTIYF. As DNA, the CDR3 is TGTGCCAGCAGTGCCTCTGGAAACACCATATATTTT.

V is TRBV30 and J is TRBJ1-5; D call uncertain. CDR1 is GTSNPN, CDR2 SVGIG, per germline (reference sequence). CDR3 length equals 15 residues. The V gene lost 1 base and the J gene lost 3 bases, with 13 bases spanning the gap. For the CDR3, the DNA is TGTGCCTGGAGTGGAGGGAGGTTGAACAATCAGCCCCAGCATTTT. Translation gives CAWSGGRLNNQPQHF.

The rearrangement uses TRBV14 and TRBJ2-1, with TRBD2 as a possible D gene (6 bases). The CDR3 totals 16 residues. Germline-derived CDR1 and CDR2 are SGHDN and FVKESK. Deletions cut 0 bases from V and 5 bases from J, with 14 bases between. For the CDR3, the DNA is TGTGCCAGCAGCCAAGATCTGGGGGAGGTTAACAATGAGCAGTTCTTC. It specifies CASSQDLGEVNNEQFF.

In DNA form, the CDR3 reads TGCAGCGTTGATCAGGGGGTCCATGGCTACACCTTC. It yields the protein CSVDQGVHGYTF. The rearrangement links TRBV29-1 to TRBJ1-2, with TRBD1 matching 7 bases. With V trimmed by 3 bases and J by 6 bases, 4 bases remained unmatched. This CDR3 is 12 amino acids long. CDR1 is SQVTM, CDR2 ANQGSEA, per germline. The full variable domain, its missing parts supplied by reference TRBV29-1 and TRBJ1-2, is SAVISQKPSRDICQRGTSLTIQCQVDSQVTMMFWYRQQPGQSLTLIATANQGSEATYESGFVIDKFPISRPNLTFSTLTVSNMSPEDSSIYLCSVDQGVHGYTFGSGTRLTVV.

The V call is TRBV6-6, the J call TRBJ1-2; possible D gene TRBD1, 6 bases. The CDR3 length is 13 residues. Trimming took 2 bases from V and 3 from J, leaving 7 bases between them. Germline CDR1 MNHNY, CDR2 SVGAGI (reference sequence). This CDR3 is CASSYGTYYGYTF. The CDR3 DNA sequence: TGTGCCAGCAGTTACGGGACATACTATGGCTACACCTTC.

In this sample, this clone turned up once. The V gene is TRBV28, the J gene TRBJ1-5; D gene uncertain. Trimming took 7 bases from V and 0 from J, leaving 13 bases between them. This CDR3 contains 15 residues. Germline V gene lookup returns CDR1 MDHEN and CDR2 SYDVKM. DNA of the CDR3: TGTGCCAGCACGACACTGGATAATAGCAATCAGCCCCAGCATTTT. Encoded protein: CASTTLDNSNQPQHF.

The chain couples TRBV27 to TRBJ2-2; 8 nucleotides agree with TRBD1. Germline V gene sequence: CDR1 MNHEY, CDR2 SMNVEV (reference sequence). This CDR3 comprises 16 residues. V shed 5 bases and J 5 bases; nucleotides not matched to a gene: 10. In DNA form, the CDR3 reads TGTGCCAGCAGTCTCGGACAGGGTTGGAATACCGGGGAGCTGTTTTTT. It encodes CASSLGQGWNTGELFF.

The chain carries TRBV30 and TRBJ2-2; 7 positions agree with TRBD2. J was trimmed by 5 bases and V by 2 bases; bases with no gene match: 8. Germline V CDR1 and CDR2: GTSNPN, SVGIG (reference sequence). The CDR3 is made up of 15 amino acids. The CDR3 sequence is CAWSPQGGWTGELFF. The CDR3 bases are TGTGCCTGGAGTCCCCAGGGAGGGTGGACCGGGGAGCTGTTTTTT.

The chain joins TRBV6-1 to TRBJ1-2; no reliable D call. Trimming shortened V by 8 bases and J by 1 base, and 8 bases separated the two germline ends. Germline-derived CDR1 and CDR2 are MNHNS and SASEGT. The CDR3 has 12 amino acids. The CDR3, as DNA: TGTGCCAGCCTCCCAGATAACTATGGCTACACCTTC. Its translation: CASLPDNYGYTF.

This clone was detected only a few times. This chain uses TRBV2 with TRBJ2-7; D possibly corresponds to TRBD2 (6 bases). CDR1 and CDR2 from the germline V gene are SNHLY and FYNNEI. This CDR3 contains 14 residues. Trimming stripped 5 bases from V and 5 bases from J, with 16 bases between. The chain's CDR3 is CASSTGTPGDEQYF. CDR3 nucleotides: TGTGCCAGCAGTACCGGGACTCCGGGAGACGAGCAGTACTTC. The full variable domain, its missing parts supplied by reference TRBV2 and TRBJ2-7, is EPEVTQTPSHQVTQMGQEVILRCVPISNHLYFYWYRQILGQKVEFLVSFYNNEISEKSEIFDDQFSVERPDGSNFTLKIRSTKLEDSAMYFCASSTGTPGDEQYFGPGTRLTVT.

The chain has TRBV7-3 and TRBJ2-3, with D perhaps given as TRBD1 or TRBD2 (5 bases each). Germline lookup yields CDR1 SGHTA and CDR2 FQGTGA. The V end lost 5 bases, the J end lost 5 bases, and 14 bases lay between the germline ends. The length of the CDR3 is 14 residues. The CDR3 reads CASSMGPTLDTQYF. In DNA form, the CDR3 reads TGTGCCAGCAGCATGGGACCTACTTTAGATACGCAGTATTTT.

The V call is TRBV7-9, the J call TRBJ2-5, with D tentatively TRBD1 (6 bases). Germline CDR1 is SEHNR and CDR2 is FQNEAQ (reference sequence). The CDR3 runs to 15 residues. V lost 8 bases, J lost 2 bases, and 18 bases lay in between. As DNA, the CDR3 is TGTGCCAGCGGATCCTTAGGGGGACCTCAAGAGACCCAGTACTTC. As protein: CASGSLGGPQETQYF.

CDR3 coding DNA: TGTGCCAGCAGCCTGACCGACAGGGGGTCGACTAGGTCTTTCTTT. Translated: CASSLTDRGSTRSFF. This sequence joins TRBV28 and TRBJ1-1; 9 bases are a match to TRBD1. Trimming at V came to 6 bases and at J to 12 bases, leaving 17 bases not matched to a gene. CDR1 is MDHEN, CDR2 SYDVKM, per germline. The CDR3 extends over 15 amino acids.

The CDR3 loop is CASSQIWGTENTEAFF. In DNA form, the CDR3 reads TGTGCCAGCAGCCAAATCTGGGGGACAGAGAACACTGAAGCTTTCTTT. V gene TRBV7-2 combines with J gene TRBJ1-1; 7 bases align to TRBD1. Germline V lookup: CDR1 SGHTA, CDR2 FQGNSA. This CDR3 region has 16 residues. Trimming cost V 5 bases and J 1 base; bases outside gene matches: 10.

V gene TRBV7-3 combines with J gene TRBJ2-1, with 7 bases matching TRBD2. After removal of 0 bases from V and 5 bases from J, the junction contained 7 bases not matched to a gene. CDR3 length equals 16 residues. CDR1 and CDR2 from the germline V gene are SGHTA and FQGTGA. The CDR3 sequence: CASSLTPKRGNNEQFF. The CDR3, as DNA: TGTGCCAGCAGCTTAACGCCGAAGCGGGGAAACAATGAGCAGTTCTTC.

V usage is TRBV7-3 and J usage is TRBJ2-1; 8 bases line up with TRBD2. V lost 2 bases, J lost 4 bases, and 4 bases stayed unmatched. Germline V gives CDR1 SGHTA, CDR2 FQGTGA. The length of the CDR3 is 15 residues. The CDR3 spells CASSLGTSGYNEQFF. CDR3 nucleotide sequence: TGTGCCAGCAGCTTAGGCACTAGCGGATACAATGAGCAGTTCTTC.

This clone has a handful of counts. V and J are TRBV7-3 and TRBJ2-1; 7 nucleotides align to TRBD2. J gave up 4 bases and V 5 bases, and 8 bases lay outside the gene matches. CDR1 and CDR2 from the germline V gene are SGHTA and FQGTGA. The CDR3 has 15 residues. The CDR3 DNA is TGTGCCAGCAGCGTCGGGGGAGCGGGATACAATGAGCAGTTCTTC. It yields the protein CASSVGGAGYNEQFF.

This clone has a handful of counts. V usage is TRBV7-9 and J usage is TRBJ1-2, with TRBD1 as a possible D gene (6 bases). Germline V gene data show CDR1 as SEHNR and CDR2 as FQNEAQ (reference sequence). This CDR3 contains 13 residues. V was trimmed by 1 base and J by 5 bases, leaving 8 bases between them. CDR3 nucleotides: TGTGCCAGCAGCTTAGGAGGGGGTTATGGCTACACCTTC. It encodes CASSLGGGYGYTF.

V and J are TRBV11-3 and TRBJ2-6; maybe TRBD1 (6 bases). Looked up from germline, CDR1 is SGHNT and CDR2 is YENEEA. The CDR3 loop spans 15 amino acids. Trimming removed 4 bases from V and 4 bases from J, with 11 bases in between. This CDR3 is CASSSGATGANVLTF. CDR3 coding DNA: TGTGCCAGCAGCTCAGGGGCTACAGGGGCCAACGTCCTGACTTTC.

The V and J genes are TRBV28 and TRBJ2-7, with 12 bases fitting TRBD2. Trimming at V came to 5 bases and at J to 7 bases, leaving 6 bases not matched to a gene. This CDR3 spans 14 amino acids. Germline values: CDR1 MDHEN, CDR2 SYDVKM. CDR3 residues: CASSELAGGEEQYF. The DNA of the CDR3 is TGTGCCAGCAGTGAGCTAGCGGGAGGGGAAGAGCAGTACTTC.

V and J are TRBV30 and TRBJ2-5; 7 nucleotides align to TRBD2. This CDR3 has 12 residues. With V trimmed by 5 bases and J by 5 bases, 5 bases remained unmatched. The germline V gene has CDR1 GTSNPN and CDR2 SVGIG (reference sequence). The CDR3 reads CAWGGGAETQYF. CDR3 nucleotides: TGTGCCTGGGGGGGAGGGGCGGAGACCCAGTACTTC.

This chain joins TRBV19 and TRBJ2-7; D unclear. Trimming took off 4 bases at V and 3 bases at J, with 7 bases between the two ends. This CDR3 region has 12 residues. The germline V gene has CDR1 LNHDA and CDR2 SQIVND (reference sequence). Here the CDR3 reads CASSTESYEQYF. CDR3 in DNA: TGTGCCAGTAGTACGGAGAGCTACGAGCAGTACTTC.

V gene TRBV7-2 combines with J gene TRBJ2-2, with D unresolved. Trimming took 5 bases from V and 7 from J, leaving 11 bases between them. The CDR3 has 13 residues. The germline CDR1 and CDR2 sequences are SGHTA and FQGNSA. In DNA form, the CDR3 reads TGTGCCAGCAGCCTTATAATTCTCGGGGAGCTGTTTTTT. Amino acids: CASSLIILGELFF.

CDR3: CASSLSGSPNEKLFF. CDR3 DNA: TGTGCCAGCAGCCTTTCCGGGTCGCCTAATGAAAAACTGTTTTTT. The chain combines TRBV5-6 with TRBJ1-4; the D is unclear. Germline V gene data show CDR1 as SGHDT and CDR2 as YYEEEE. V dropped 4 bases and J dropped 3 bases, with 13 bases sitting between them. The CDR3 runs 15 residues.

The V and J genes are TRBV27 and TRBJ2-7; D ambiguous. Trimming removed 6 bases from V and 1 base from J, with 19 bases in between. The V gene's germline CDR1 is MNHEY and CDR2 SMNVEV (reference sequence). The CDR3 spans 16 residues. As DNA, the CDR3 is TGTGCCAGCAGCTTGTTGAGGCGAGCCCGTTCCTACGAGCAGTACTTC. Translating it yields CASSLLRRARSYEQYF.

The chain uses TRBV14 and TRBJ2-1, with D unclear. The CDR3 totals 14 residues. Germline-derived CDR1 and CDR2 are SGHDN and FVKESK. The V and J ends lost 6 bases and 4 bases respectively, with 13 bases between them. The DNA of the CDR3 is TGTGCCAGCAGTCGAGCACCCCCTTACAATGAGCAGTTCTTC. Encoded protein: CASSRAPPYNEQFF.

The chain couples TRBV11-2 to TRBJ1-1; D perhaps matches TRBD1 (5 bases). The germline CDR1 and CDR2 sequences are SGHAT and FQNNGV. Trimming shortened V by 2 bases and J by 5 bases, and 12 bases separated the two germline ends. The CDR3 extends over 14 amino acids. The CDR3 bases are TGTGCCAGCAGCTTAAGACTGGGGGGTACTGAAGCTTTCTTT. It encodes CASSLRLGGTEAFF.

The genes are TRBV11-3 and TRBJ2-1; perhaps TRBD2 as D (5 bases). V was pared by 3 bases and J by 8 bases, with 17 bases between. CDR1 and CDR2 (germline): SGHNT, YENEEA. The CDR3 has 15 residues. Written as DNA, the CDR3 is TGTGCCAGCAGCTTCAAGGGTACTAGGTTCCATGAGCAGTTCTTC. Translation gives CASSFKGTRFHEQFF. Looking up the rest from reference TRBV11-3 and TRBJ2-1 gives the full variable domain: EAGVVQSPRYKIIEKKQPVAFWCNPISGHNTLYWYLQNLGQGPELLIRYENEEAVDDSQLPKDRFSAERLKGVDSTLKIQPAELGDSAVYLCASSFKGTRFHEQFFGPGTRLTVL.